A single sample gave rise to the 9 T cell receptor beta chains below, sequenced in a study of shared clonotypes between healthy human individuals. Profiling relied on immunoSEQ multiplex PCR, and the TCRdb table lists in-frame clones only, not all of them. The repertoire holds roughly 1,000,000 clones, with around 78% as singletons. The sequencing sample was made of memory CD4+ T cells from PBMCs. As for subset: CD45RA-negative fraction. These receptors were collected from a man younger than 35 in good health. Some clones in this sample may be carry-over from other donors' samples.

This chain connects TRBV28 to TRBJ2-6; a weak D match, TRBD1 (6 bases). The V end lost 6 bases, the J end lost 2 bases, and 11 bases lay between the germline ends. The germline V gene encodes CDR1 MDHEN and CDR2 SYDVKM. This CDR3 is 15 amino acids long. The CDR3 DNA is TGTGCCAGCAGCGGTACAGGGACTGGGGCCAACGTCCTGACTTTC. Encoded protein: CASSGTGTGANVLTF.

This clone was detected once. V and J are TRBV15 and TRBJ1-1; D is undetermined. Deletions cut 5 bases from V and 5 bases from J, with 15 bases between. CDR3 length equals 14 residues. Germline values: CDR1 LNHNV, CDR2 YYDKDF (reference sequence). The CDR3 loop is CATSRRGRSTEAFF. The DNA for the CDR3 is TGTGCCACCAGCCGCCGAGGAAGGTCTACTGAAGCTTTCTTT.

This chain connects TRBV4-1 to TRBJ2-3; D is ambiguous. This CDR3 has 12 amino acids. The ends were cut back, 0 bases at V and 8 bases at J, with 6 bases in the middle. CDR1 is MGHRA, CDR2 YSYEKL, per germline. The CDR3 nucleotides are TGCGCCAGCAGCCAAGATACCGGTACGCAGTATTTT. Protein sequence: CASSQDTGTQYF.

The CDR3 reads CANSLPQRGRINAGANVLTF. CDR3 DNA sequence: TGTGCCAACTCACTACCCCAACGGGGGCGGATCAATGCTGGGGCCAACGTCCTGACTTTC. The chain couples TRBV5-8 to TRBJ2-6; D assignment may be TRBD1 or TRBD2 (6 bases each). CDR3 length equals 20 residues. Germline V gene lookup returns CDR1 SGHTS and CDR2 YDEGEE. V shed 9 bases and J shed 2 bases, with 30 bases lying between them. The whole variable domain, remainder taken from reference TRBV5-8 and TRBJ2-6, is EAGVTQSPTHLIKTRGQQATLRCSPISGHTSVYWYQQALGLGLQFLLWYDEGEERNRGNFPPRFSGRQFPNYSSELNVNALELEDSALYLCANSLPQRGRINAGANVLTFGAGSRLTVL.

About this clone itself: This CDR3 is also generated by other DNA sequences in the sample. The chain links TRBV28 to TRBJ1-3; TRBD1 might be the D (6 bases). V was shortened by 6 bases and J by 1 base, with 10 bases between the two germline ends. The CDR3 has 14 residues. Germline V lookup: CDR1 MDHEN, CDR2 SYDVKM. The CDR3: CASRPQGSGNTIYF. As DNA, the CDR3 is TGTGCCAGCAGACCACAGGGTTCTGGAAACACCATATATTTT.

The genes are TRBV11-3 and TRBJ1-1; 8 nucleotides line up with TRBD1. Trimming at V came to 1 base and at J to 3 bases, leaving 7 bases not matched to a gene. Germline V gives CDR1 SGHNT, CDR2 YENEEA. The CDR3 totals 16 residues. CDR3 amino acids: CASSLGPDRGDTEAFF. In DNA, the CDR3 is TGTGCCAGCAGCTTAGGACCCGACAGGGGAGACACTGAAGCTTTCTTT.

The chain is built from TRBV5-5 and TRBJ1-2, with unresolved D. CDR3 size: 13 residues. Germline CDR1 reads SGHKS; CDR2 reads YYEKEE (reference sequence). Trimming removed 0 bases from V and 3 bases from J, with 6 bases in between. The CDR3 DNA sequence: TGTGCCAGCAGCTTGGCCGAGGACTATGGCTACACCTTC. The encoded protein is CASSLAEDYGYTF.

This chain links TRBV4-2 with TRBJ1-3; D might be TRBD1 (6 bases). This CDR3 spans 17 amino acids. V was shortened by 4 bases and J by 2 bases, with 18 bases between the two germline ends. Germline V gives CDR1 LGHNA, CDR2 YNFKEQ. CDR3 residues: CASSPGQGKKTGNTIYF. CDR3 in DNA: TGTGCCAGCAGCCCGGGCCAGGGGAAAAAAACTGGAAACACCATATATTTT.

The chain combines TRBV4-1 with TRBJ1-1; D ambiguous. Germline lookup yields CDR1 MGHRA and CDR2 YSYEKL. The CDR3 length is 16 residues. V was cut by 0 bases and J by 0 bases, with 11 bases left in between. The CDR3 spells CASSQELWNLNTEAFF. The CDR3 DNA reads as TGCGCCAGCAGCCAAGAACTATGGAATTTGAACACTGAAGCTTTCTTT.